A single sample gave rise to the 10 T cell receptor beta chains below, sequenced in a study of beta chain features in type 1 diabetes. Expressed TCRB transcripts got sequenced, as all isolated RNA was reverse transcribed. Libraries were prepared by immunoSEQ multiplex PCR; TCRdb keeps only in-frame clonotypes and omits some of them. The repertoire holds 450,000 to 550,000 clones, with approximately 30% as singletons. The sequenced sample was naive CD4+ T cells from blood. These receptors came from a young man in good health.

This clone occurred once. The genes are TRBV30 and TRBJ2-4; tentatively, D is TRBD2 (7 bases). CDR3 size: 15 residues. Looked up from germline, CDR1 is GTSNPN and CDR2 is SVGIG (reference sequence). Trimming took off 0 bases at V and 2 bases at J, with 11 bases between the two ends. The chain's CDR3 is CAWSVKGGTKNIQYF. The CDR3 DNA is TGTGCCTGGAGTGTAAAGGGGGGGACCAAAAACATTCAGTACTTC.

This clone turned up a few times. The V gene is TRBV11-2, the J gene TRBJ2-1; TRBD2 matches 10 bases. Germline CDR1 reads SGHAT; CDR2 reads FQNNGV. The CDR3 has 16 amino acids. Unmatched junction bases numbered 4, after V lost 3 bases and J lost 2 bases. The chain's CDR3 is CASSFLLAGAYNEQFF. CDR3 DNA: TGTGCCAGCAGCTTCCTTCTAGCGGGAGCCTACAATGAGCAGTTCTTC.

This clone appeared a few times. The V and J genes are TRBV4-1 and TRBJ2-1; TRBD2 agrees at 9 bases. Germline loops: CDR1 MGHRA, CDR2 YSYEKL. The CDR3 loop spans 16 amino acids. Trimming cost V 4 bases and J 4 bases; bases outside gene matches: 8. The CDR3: CASSPAGTSLYNEQFF. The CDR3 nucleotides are TGCGCCAGCAGCCCAGCCGGGACTAGCCTGTACAATGAGCAGTTCTTC.

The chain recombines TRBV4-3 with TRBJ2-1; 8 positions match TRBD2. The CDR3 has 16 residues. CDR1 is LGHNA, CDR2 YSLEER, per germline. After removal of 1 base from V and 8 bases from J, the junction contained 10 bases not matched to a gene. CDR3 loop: CASSQAASGSFYEQFF. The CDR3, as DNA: TGCGCCAGCAGCCAAGCAGCCAGCGGGAGTTTCTATGAGCAGTTCTTC.

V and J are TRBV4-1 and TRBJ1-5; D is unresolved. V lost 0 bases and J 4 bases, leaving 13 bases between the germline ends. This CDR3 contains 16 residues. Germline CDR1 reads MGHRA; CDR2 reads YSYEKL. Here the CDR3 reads CASSQDNRHGNQPQHF. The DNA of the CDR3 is TGCGCCAGCAGCCAAGATAATAGACATGGTAATCAGCCCCAGCATTTT.

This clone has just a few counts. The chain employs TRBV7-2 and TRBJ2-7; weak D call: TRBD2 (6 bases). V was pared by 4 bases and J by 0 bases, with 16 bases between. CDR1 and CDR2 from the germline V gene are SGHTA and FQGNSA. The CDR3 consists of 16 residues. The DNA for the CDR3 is TGTGCCAGCAGCTCCTCGTGGAGCGGGCTCTCCTACGAGCAGTACTTC. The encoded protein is CASSSSWSGLSYEQYF.

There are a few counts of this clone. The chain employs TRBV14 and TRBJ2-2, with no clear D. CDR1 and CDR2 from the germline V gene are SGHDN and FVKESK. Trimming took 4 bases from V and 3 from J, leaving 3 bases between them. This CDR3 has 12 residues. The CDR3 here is CASSLHTGELFF. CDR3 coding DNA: TGTGCCAGCAGCCTCCACACCGGGGAGCTGTTTTTT.

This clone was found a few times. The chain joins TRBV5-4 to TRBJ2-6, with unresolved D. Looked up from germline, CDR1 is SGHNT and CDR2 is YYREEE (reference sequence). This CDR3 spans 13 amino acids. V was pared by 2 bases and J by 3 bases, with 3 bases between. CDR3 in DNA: TGTGCCAGCAGCTTAGATGGGGCCAACGTCCTGACTTTC. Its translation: CASSLDGANVLTF.

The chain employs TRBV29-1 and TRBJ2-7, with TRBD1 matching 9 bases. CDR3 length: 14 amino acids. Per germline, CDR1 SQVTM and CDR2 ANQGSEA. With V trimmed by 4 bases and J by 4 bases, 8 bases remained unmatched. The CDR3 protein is CSVVRDRADYEQYF. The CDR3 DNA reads TGCAGCGTTGTAAGGGACAGGGCGGATTACGAGCAGTACTTC.

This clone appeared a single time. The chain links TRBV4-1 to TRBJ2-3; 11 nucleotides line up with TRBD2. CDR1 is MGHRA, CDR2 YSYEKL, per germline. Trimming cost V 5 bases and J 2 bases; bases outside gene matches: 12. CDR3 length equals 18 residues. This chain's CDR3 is CASSARELAGATTDTQYF. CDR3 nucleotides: TGCGCCAGCAGCGCCCGAGAACTAGCGGGAGCGACCACAGATACGCAGTATTTT.